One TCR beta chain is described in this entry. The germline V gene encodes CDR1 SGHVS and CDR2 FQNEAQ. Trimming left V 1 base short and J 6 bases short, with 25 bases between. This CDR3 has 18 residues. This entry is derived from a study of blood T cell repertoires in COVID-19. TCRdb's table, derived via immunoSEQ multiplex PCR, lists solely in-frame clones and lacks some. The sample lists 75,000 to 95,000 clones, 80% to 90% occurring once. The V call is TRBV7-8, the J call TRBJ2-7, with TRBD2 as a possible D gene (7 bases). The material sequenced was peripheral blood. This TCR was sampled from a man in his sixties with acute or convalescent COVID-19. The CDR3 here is CASSLGGGRVTTLVEQYF. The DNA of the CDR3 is TGTGCCAGCAGCTTAGGGGGGGGCAGGGTGACAACCTTGGTCGAGCAGTACTTC.